This T cell receptor beta chain is drawn from a study of Ad26.COV2.S vaccination and SARS-CoV-2 variants. The treatment is: roughly 19 received Ad26.COV2.S at low or high dose, single or two shots; 5 received placebo; per-sample allocation not given. At day 63 after the first vaccine or placebo injection, samples were drawn. This CDR3 region has 17 residues. Germline CDR1 is SGHVS and CDR2 is FQNEAQ. J lost 1 base, V lost 1 base, and 5 bases had no gene match. Assay used: immunoSEQ multiplex PCR; TCRdb lists only in-frame clones, some missing. The sample holds about 440,000 clones, 90% seen once. The source was peripheral blood, collected in a trial of Ad26.COV2.S vaccine versus placebo. The sequence was obtained from a person between 18 and 65 years old who received the Ad26.COV2.S COVID-19 vaccine or a placebo. The chain carries TRBV7-8 and TRBJ2-1; 9 nucleotides match TRBD2. For the CDR3, the DNA is TGTGCCAGCAGCTTAGAGGCGGGAGGGCCTTCCTACAATGAGCAGTTCTTC. This translates into CASSLEAGGPSYNEQFF. The full variable domain, with the rest looked up from reference TRBV7-8 and TRBJ2-1, is GAGVSQSPRYKVAKRGQDVALRCDPISGHVSLFWYQQALGQGPEFLTYFQNEAQLDKSGLPSDRFFAERPEGSVSTLKIQRTQQEDSAVYLCASSLEAGGPSYNEQFFGPGTRLTVL.